The sequence of this T cell receptor beta chain was determined in a study of cytomegalovirus exposure and HLA in healthy donors. Study in general: A prior study identified approximately 120 million unique TCR beta sequences from 200 million or so T cells. Study-wide results and caveats: There were 164 TCR beta chains listed as cytomegalovirus-associated. High specificity and sensitivity for cytomegalovirus status were reported for the classifier.

Trimming cost V 2 bases and J 0 bases, with 14 bases left between them. The CDR3 covers 17 residues. Germline loops: CDR1 SEHNR, CDR2 FQNEAQ (reference sequence). Note on this clone: What it recognizes is unknown.

Primers for the PCR totalled 60 Vbeta and 13 Jbeta. Repertoires were generated with immunoSEQ multiplex PCR, while TCRdb's copy carries only in-frame clones and drops some. The sample gives about 190,000 clones, approximately 80% of which show up once; 13% to 15% is in the top ten. The origin of this receptor is a woman aged 25 to 39 in good health and CMV-seropositive. The rearrangement joins TRBV7-9 to TRBJ2-4, with TRBD2 as a possible D gene (5 bases). Material: PBMCs. This CDR3 reads CASSLSFPGLAKNIQYF. CDR3 DNA: TGTGCCAGCAGCTTAAGTTTCCCGGGGTTAGCCAAAAACATTCAGTACTTC. Full variable domain (outside the CDR3, taken from reference TRBV7-9 and TRBJ2-4): DTGVSQNPRHKITKRGQNVTFRCDPISEHNRLYWYRQTLGQGPEFLTYFQNEAQLEKSRLLSDRFSAERPKGSFSTLEIQRTEQGDSAMYLCASSLSFPGLAKNIQYFGAGTRLSVL.